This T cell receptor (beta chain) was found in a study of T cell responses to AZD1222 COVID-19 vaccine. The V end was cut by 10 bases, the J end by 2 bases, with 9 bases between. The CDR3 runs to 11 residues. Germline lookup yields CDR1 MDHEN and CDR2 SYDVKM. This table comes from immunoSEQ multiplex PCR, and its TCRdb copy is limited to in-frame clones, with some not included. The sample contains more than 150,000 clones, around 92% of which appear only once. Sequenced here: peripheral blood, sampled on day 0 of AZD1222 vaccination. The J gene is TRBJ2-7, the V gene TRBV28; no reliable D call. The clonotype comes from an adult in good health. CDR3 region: CATSGTYEQYV. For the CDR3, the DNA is TGTGCCACCTCGGGTACCTACGAGCAGTACGTC.